This TCR beta chain was identified in a study of blood T cell repertoires in COVID-19. Repertoires were generated with immunoSEQ multiplex PCR, while TCRdb's copy carries only in-frame clones and drops some. The sample lists 200,000 to 300,000 clones, around 87% occurring once. Germline V gives CDR1 MNHEY, CDR2 SVGAGI. V was pared by 4 bases and J by 2 bases, with 3 bases of the junction left unmatched. The CDR3 is 15 residues long. The gene calls are TRBV6-5 and TRBJ2-7; TRBD2 agrees at 12 bases. Sequences were obtained from PBMCs or T cells enriched from blood (not recorded which). The sequence came from a woman aged 40-49 years with acute COVID-19. The CDR3 sequence is CASSFSSGRAYEQYF. CDR3 DNA: TGTGCCAGCAGTTTCTCTAGCGGGAGGGCCTACGAGCAGTACTTC.